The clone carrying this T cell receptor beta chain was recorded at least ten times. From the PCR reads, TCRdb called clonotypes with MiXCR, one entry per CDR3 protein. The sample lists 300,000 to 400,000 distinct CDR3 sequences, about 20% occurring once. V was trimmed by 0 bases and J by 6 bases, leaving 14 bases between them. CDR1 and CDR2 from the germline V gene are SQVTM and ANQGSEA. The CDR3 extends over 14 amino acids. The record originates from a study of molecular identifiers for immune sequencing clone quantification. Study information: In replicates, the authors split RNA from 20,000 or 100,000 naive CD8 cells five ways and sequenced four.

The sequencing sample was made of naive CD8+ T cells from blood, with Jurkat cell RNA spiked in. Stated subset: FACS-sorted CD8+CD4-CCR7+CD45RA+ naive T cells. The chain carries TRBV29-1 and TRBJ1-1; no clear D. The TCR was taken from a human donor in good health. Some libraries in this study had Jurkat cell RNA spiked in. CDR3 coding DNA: TGCAGCGTTGAAGATTCCCAGACTCACCCTGAAGCTTTCTTT. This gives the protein CSVEDSQTHPEAFF.